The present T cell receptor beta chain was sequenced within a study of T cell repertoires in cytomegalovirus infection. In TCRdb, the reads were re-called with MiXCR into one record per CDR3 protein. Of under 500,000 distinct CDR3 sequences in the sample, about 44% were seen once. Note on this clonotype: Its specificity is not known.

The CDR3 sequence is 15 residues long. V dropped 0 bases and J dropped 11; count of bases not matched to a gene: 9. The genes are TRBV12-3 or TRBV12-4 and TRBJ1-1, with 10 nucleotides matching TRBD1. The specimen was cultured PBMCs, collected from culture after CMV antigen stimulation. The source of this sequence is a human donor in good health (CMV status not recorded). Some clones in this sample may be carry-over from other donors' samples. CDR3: CASSLAGTGARKAFF. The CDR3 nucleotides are TGTGCCAGCAGTTTAGCCGGGACAGGGGCTCGGAAGGCTTTCTTT.